A single sample is the source of the 27 T cell receptor beta chains below, sequenced in a study of blood T cell repertoires in COVID-19 (TCRdb year 2020). Library generation was performed with the immunoSEQ multiplex PCR assay. The clones in this table, taken by TCRdb from immuneACCESS, are in-frame only. Not every clone is retained; where verified, under half of the shortfall comes from an unresolved V gene, and the cause of the rest is unknown. This sample comprises 150,000 or so clones, around 88% of them detected only once. The ten largest account for 1.5% to 1.9% of the sample. The sample taken for sequencing was peripheral blood. These receptors all come from a woman in her fifties or sixties with acute or convalescent COVID-19.

The V call is TRBV2, the J call TRBJ1-1, with D perhaps matching TRBD1 (6 bases). This CDR3 has 15 residues. V shed 6 bases and J shed 5 bases, with 19 bases lying between them. CDR1 is SNHLY, CDR2 FYNNEI, per germline. The CDR3 region is CASSVDRTYGTEAFF. The CDR3, as DNA: TGTGCCAGCAGCGTGGACAGAACATATGGGACTGAAGCTTTCTTT.

The chain carries TRBV29-1 and TRBJ2-1, with 11 bases that match TRBD2. The germline CDR1 and CDR2 sequences are SQVTM and ANQGSEA. This CDR3 spans 16 amino acids. V shed 6 bases, J shed 3 bases, and the junction held 10 bases outside the gene matches. The CDR3: CSVDSVLAGDYNEQFF. CDR3 DNA: TGCAGCGTCGACTCGGTACTAGCGGGGGACTACAATGAGCAGTTCTTC.

The chain combines TRBV6-2 or TRBV6-3 with TRBJ2-1, with D uncertain. V was pared by 2 bases and J by 12 bases, with 14 bases between. The CDR3 covers 13 residues. Germline CDR1 reads MNHEY; CDR2 reads SVGEGT. DNA for the CDR3: TGTGCCAGCAGTTACACCCCGGTGCTTTCGCAGTTCTTC. Translation gives CASSYTPVLSQFF.

V usage is TRBV6-2 or TRBV6-3 and J usage is TRBJ1-2; TRBD1 is a possible D gene (6 bases). CDR1 and CDR2 (germline): MNHEY, SVGEGT. CDR3 length: 14 residues. The V end lost 5 bases, the J end lost 6 bases, and 16 bases lay between the germline ends. The DNA for the CDR3 is TGTGCCAGCAGTCACAACAGGGAGAGGGATGGCTACACCTTC. Encoded protein: CASSHNRERDGYTF.

The chain recombines TRBV6-5 with TRBJ1-1; tentatively, D is TRBD1 (6 bases). The CDR3 loop spans 13 amino acids. The germline V and J ends were trimmed by 5 bases and 1 base, with 8 bases remaining between them. Looked up from germline, CDR1 is MNHEY and CDR2 is SVGAGI. CDR3 protein: CASSTGQNTEAFF. The CDR3 DNA reads as TGTGCCAGCAGTACGGGACAGAACACTGAAGCTTTCTTT.

The J gene is TRBJ1-6, the V gene TRBV3-1 (or the pseudogene TRBV3-2); no reliable D call. This CDR3 region has 18 residues. V was cut by 6 bases and J by 5 bases, with 23 bases left in between. Germline V gene lookup returns CDR1 LGHDT and CDR2 YNNKEL (reference sequence). For the CDR3, the DNA is TGTGCCAGCAGGCTAACAACCAAGTTCCACAGAGATAATTCACCCCTCCACTTT. Protein product: CASRLTTKFHRDNSPLHF.

V gene TRBV6-5 combines with J gene TRBJ1-2; tentative D call: TRBD1 (5 bases). This CDR3 is built from 13 residues. Germline lookup yields CDR1 MNHEY and CDR2 SVGAGI. V lost 6 bases to trimming and J lost 4 bases, with 12 bases between them. The CDR3: CASRTGPIYGYTF. The CDR3 nucleotides are TGTGCCAGCAGAACAGGTCCAATCTATGGCTACACCTTC.

The rearrangement joins TRBV2 to TRBJ2-5; TRBD1 is a possible D gene (6 bases). Germline CDR1 is SNHLY and CDR2 is FYNNEI. With 6 bases removed from V and 2 bases from J, the gap between germline ends came to 13 bases. CDR3 length: 14 residues. The CDR3 DNA follows: TGTGCCAGCAGGGAACAGGGTTTACAAGAGACCCAGTACTTC. Protein: CASREQGLQETQYF.

The genes are TRBV6-2 or TRBV6-3 and TRBJ1-3; the match to TRBD1 covers 9 bases. Germline V CDR1 and CDR2: MNHEY, SVGEGT. J gave up 2 bases and V 5 bases, and 4 bases lay outside the gene matches. The CDR3 consists of 15 residues. Here the CDR3 DNA reads TGTGCCAGCAGTGGACAGGGGACGGCTGGAAACACCATATATTTT. Its translation: CASSGQGTAGNTIYF.

The chain is built from TRBV4-3 and TRBJ2-3; 8 nucleotides line up with TRBD2. V lost 1 base and J lost 1; bases outside the gene matches: 4. The CDR3 is 16 residues long. In germline, CDR1 is LGHNA, CDR2 YSLEER. For the CDR3, the DNA is TGCGCCAGCAGCCAAGTGCGGGGGGCAGGCACAGATACGCAGTATTTT. Protein sequence: CASSQVRGAGTDTQYF.

J is TRBJ2-2 and V is TRBV28, with 8 bases identical to TRBD2. Germline CDR1 and CDR2: MDHEN and SYDVKM. J gave up 4 bases and V 8 bases, and 9 bases lay outside the gene matches. This CDR3 is 15 amino acids long. In nucleotides, the CDR3 is TGTGCCAGCGGCATTGCGGGGGGTGGCACCGGGGAGCTGTTTTTT. It translates to CASGIAGGGTGELFF.

The chain carries TRBV19 and TRBJ1-5; D possibly corresponds to TRBD1 (5 bases). The germline gives CDR1 LNHDA, CDR2 SQIVND (reference sequence). V lost 3 bases and J lost 0, with 15 bases in between. CDR3 length equals 17 residues. CDR3 bases: TGTGCCAGTAGTATCGGGTGGAAGGGACTTAGCAATCAGCCCCAGCATTTT. This translates into CASSIGWKGLSNQPQHF.

The genes are TRBV5-8 and TRBJ2-5, with no clear D. Germline CDR1 SGHTS, CDR2 YDEGEE. The CDR3 consists of 14 residues. Trimming shortened V by 0 bases and J by 4 bases, and 10 bases separated the two germline ends. CDR3 region: CASSLAWAGETQYF. As DNA, the CDR3 is TGTGCCAGCAGCTTGGCCTGGGCAGGAGAGACCCAGTACTTC.

V usage is TRBV28 and J usage is TRBJ2-1; 8 nucleotides agree with TRBD1. There are 13 residues in the CDR3. Germline V gene data show CDR1 as MDHEN and CDR2 as SYDVKM. With 6 bases clipped from V and 6 bases from J, the junction kept 4 bases outside the gene matches. The CDR3 DNA reads TGTGCCAGCAGCTCGACAGGGGCCAATGAGCAGTTCTTC. Protein: CASSSTGANEQFF.

This chain connects TRBV4-2 to TRBJ1-1; a weak D match, TRBD1 (5 bases). The V gene's germline CDR1 is LGHNA and CDR2 YNFKEQ. V lost 1 base and J lost 3, with 9 bases in between. CDR3 length: 14 residues. The CDR3 is CASSQGGVDTEAFF. CDR3 DNA sequence: TGTGCCAGCAGCCAAGGGGGGGTTGACACTGAAGCTTTCTTT.

The chain recombines TRBV9 with TRBJ1-1; 7 bases agree with TRBD1. V was clipped by 0 bases and J by 3 bases; unmatched bases: 2. This CDR3 is 14 amino acids long. The germline V gene encodes CDR1 SGDLS and CDR2 YYNGEE. CDR3 protein: CASSVGGTDTEAFF. CDR3 bases: TGTGCCAGCAGCGTAGGGGGGACAGACACTGAAGCTTTCTTT.

V usage is TRBV7-3 and J usage is TRBJ2-2; D is ambiguous. CDR1 is SGHTA, CDR2 FQGTGA, per germline. Deletions cut 5 bases from V and 0 bases from J, with 4 bases between. This CDR3 contains 13 residues. The CDR3 reads CASSATNTGELFF. The CDR3 nucleotides are TGTGCCAGCAGCGCGACGAACACCGGGGAGCTGTTTTTT.

J is TRBJ1-1 and V is TRBV29-1; TRBD1 might be the D (5 bases). CDR3 length: 14 amino acids. CDR1 SQVTM and CDR2 ANQGSEA come from the germline V gene. V lost 3 bases, J lost 5 bases, and 16 bases lay in between. CDR3 in DNA: TGCAGCGTTGATGCCCACGCAGGGCGAACTGAAGCTTTCTTT. Protein sequence: CSVDAHAGRTEAFF.

The chain recombines TRBV2 with TRBJ2-3; 15 nucleotides agree with TRBD2. Germline trimming cut 4 bases from V and 2 bases from J; bases unmatched to any gene: 4. The CDR3 totals 17 residues. From germline, CDR1 is SNHLY and CDR2 FYNNEI. CDR3 sequence reads: CASSVGLAGGYTDTQYF. CDR3 DNA sequence: TGTGCCAGCAGTGTCGGACTAGCGGGGGGGTACACAGATACGCAGTATTTT. Filled out from reference TRBV2 and TRBJ2-3, the complete variable domain reads EPEVTQTPSHQVTQMGQEVILRCVPISNHLYFYWYRQILGQKVEFLVSFYNNEISEKSEIFDDQFSVERPDGSNFTLKIRSTKLEDSAMYFCASSVGLAGGYTDTQYFGPGTRLTVL.

This clone was picked up one time. This rearrangement joins TRBV2 to TRBJ1-1, with 10 bases fitting TRBD1. With V trimmed by 4 bases and J by 5 bases, 1 base remained unmatched. The CDR3 is 13 residues long. Per germline, CDR1 SNHLY and CDR2 FYNNEI. The CDR3 sequence is CASSVGQGTEAFF. The CDR3 DNA reads TGTGCCAGCAGTGTGGGACAGGGGACTGAAGCTTTCTTT.

V usage is TRBV18 and J usage is TRBJ1-2; D unresolved. The germline V and J ends were trimmed by 6 bases and 5 bases, with 19 bases remaining between them. This CDR3 region has 15 residues. Germline lookup yields CDR1 KGHSH and CDR2 LQKENI. The DNA of the CDR3 is TGTGCCAGCTCGCCCGACGGTCAAGGGAGGTATGGCTACACCTTC. Its protein product is CASSPDGQGRYGYTF. The full variable domain, rest sourced from reference TRBV18 and TRBJ1-2, is NAGVMQNPRHLVRRRGQEARLRCSPMKGHSHVYWYRQLPEEGLKFMVYLQKENIIDESGMPKERFSAEFPKEGPSILRIQQVVRGDSAAYFCASSPDGQGRYGYTFGSGTRLTVV.

The sample holds one count of this clone. The J gene is TRBJ2-5, the V gene TRBV30; 7 bases agree with TRBD2. V gave up 3 bases and J gave up 1 base; unmatched junction bases: 8. The CDR3 is 15 amino acids. Per the germline V gene, CDR1 is GTSNPN and CDR2 is SVGIG (reference sequence). The CDR3 region has the DNA TGTGCCTGGAGCCCCAGCGGGGCGAGCCAAGAGACCCAGTACTTC. Translation: CAWSPSGASQETQYF.

The rearrangement uses TRBV2 and TRBJ1-2, with TRBD1 matching over 12 bases. Germline CDR1 is SNHLY and CDR2 is FYNNEI. With V trimmed by 5 bases and J by 5 bases, 6 bases remained unmatched. The CDR3 covers 15 residues. The CDR3 DNA sequence: TGTGCCAGCAGTCCCGGGACAGGGGGCCCGTATGGCTACACCTTC. It is translated as CASSPGTGGPYGYTF.

The J gene is TRBJ2-5, the V gene TRBV4-2, with a weak D call TRBD1 (6 bases). V was shortened by 3 bases and J by 5 bases, with 16 bases between the two germline ends. Germline CDR1 reads LGHNA; CDR2 reads YNFKEQ. The CDR3 contains 15 residues. This chain's CDR3 is CASSHYTGTAETQYF. CDR3 coding DNA: TGTGCCAGCAGCCATTACACAGGGACCGCGGAGACCCAGTACTTC.

The V and J genes are TRBV2 and TRBJ1-1, with 8 bases lining up with TRBD1. The V and J ends lost 5 bases and 3 bases, in that order; junction bases with no gene match: 2. Germline CDR1 and CDR2: SNHLY and FYNNEI. The CDR3 loop spans 13 amino acids. The CDR3: CASSRQGYTEAFF. The CDR3 DNA reads as TGTGCCAGCAGTCGACAGGGGTACACTGAAGCTTTCTTT.

This chain joins TRBV5-4 and TRBJ2-3; the D gene is possibly TRBD2 (7 bases). In germline, CDR1 is SGHNT, CDR2 YYREEE (reference sequence). The CDR3 contains 16 residues. V was cut by 4 bases and J by 1 base, with 16 bases left in between. CDR3 region: CASSPGGGGGTDTQYF. The CDR3 nucleotides read TGTGCCAGCAGCCCGGGTGGCGGGGGCGGCACAGATACGCAGTATTTT.

This clone was detected only once. The chain employs TRBV2 and TRBJ2-4, with D possibly being TRBD1 (7 bases). V was shortened by 8 bases and J by 10 bases, with 27 bases between the two germline ends. The CDR3 runs to 16 residues. The germline V gene encodes CDR1 SNHLY and CDR2 FYNNEI. The CDR3 reads CASGGDSPQVQGIQYF. The CDR3 DNA reads as TGTGCCAGCGGAGGGGACAGTCCCCAGGTTCAGGGGATTCAGTACTTC. Looking up the rest from reference TRBV2 and TRBJ2-4 gives the full variable domain: EPEVTQTPSHQVTQMGQEVILRCVPISNHLYFYWYRQILGQKVEFLVSFYNNEISEKSEIFDDQFSVERPDGSNFTLKIRSTKLEDSAMYFCASGGDSPQVQGIQYFGAGTRLSVL.